The next 3 T cell receptor beta chains were all read from a single sample in a study of T cells in localized non-small cell lung cancer. Produced via immunoSEQ multiplex PCR; TCRdb's table is partial and in-frame only. The sample holds hundreds of clones, roughly a third seen once. Sequences were derived from normal lung tissue next to the tumor, sampled before any cancer treatment. Source of these receptors: a male donor older than 55 with stage II squamous cell lung carcinoma.

This clone was counted once. V and J are TRBV14 and TRBJ2-1; weak D call: TRBD2 (6 bases). This CDR3 contains 17 residues. From germline, CDR1 is SGHDN and CDR2 FVKESK. Trimming shortened V by 1 base and J by 5 bases, and 18 bases separated the two germline ends. CDR3 nucleotides: TGTGCCAGCAGCCAAGCGGGACCGGGACTCCAGGACAATGAGCAGTTCTTC. It codes for CASSQAGPGLQDNEQFF.

The CDR3 is CASQSDPVYPSAEQFF. In DNA, the CDR3 is TGTGCCAGCCAGTCGGACCCGGTTTACCCTTCCGCTGAGCAGTTCTTC. The rearrangement links TRBV6-8 to TRBJ2-1; D unclear. Between the trimmed V and J ends, which lost 8 bases and 9 bases, there was a span of 26 bases. The CDR3 length is 16 residues. CDR1 is MNHGY, CDR2 SAAAGT, per germline.

This clone turned up a few times. Mismatch with germline at one junction end may stem from a read error. The chain couples TRBV11-3 to TRBJ1-3; maybe TRBD1 (6 bases). This CDR3 comprises 14 residues. Germline V gene sequence: CDR1 SGHNT, CDR2 YENEEA. The CDR3 spells CASSSHSQGNTIYF. CDR3 coding DNA: TGTGCCAGCAGCTCACATAGTCAGGGGAACACTATATATTTT.